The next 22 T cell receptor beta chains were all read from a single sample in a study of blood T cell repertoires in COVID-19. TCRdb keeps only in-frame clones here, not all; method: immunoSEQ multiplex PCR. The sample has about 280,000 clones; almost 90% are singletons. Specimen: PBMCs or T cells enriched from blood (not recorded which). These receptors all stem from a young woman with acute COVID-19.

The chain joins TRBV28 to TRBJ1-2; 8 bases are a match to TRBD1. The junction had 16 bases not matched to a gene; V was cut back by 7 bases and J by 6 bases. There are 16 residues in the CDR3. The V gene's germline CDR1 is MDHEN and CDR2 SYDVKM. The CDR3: CASIPLVAGGSNGYTF. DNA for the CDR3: TGTGCCAGCATTCCCTTAGTGGCAGGGGGCTCGAATGGCTACACCTTC.

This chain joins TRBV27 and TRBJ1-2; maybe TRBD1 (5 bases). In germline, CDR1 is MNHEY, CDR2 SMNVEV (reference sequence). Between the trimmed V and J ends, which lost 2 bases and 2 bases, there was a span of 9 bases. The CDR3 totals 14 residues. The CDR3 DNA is TGTGCCAGCAGTTTAAAAGGGGCCAACTATGGCTACACCTTC. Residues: CASSLKGANYGYTF.

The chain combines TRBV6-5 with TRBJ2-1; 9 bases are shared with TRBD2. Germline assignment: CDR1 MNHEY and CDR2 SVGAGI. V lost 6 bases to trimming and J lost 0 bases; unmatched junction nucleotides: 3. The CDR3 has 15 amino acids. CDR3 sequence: CASSLLAGSYNEQFF. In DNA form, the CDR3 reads TGTGCCAGCAGCCTACTAGCGGGCTCCTACAATGAGCAGTTCTTC.

The chain's CDR3 is CASSPITGKTGELFF. The DNA of the CDR3 is TGTGCCAGCTCACCGATTACAGGGAAAACCGGGGAGCTGTTTTTT. The chain employs TRBV18 and TRBJ2-2; perhaps TRBD1 as D (6 bases). CDR1 and CDR2 (germline): KGHSH, LQKENI. CDR3 length equals 15 residues. V gave up 3 bases and J gave up 5 bases, with 13 bases separating them.

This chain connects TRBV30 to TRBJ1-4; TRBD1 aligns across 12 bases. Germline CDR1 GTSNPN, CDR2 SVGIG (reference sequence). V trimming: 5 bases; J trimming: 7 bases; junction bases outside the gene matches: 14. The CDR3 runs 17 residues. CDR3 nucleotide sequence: TGTGCCTGGGCGCCGTGGGACAGGGGGCGCTTCAGTGAAAAACTGTTTTTT. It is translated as CAWAPWDRGRFSEKLFF.

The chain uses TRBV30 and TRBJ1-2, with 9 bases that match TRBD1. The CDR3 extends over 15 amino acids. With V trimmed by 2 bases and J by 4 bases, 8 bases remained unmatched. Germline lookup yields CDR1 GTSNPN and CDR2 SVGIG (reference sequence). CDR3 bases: TGTGCCTGGAGTCCCGGGACAGGGAGAACCTATGGCTACACCTTC. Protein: CAWSPGTGRTYGYTF.

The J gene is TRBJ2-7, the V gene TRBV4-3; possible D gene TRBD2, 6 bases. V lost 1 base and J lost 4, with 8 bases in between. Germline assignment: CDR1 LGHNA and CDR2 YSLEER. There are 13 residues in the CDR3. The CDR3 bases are TGCGCCAGCAGCCAAGTGGGGGGTTACGAGCAGTACTTC. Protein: CASSQVGGYEQYF.

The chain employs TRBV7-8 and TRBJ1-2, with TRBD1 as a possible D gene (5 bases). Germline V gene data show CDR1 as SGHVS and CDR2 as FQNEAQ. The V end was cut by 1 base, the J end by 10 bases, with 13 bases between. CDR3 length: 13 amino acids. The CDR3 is CASSLGGAVAYTF. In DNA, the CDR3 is TGTGCCAGCAGCTTAGGGGGCGCGGTAGCCTACACCTTC.

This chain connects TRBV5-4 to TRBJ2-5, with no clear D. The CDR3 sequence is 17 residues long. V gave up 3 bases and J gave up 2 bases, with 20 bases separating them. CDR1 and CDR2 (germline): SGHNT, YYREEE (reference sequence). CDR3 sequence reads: CASSSSSNPATQETQYF. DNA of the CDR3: TGTGCCAGCAGCTCAAGCAGTAATCCTGCGACACAAGAGACCCAGTACTTC. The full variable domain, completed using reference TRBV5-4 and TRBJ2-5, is ETGVTQSPTHLIKTRGQQVTLRCSSQSGHNTVSWYQQALGQGPQFIFQYYREEENGRGNFPPRFSGLQFPNYSSELNVNALELDDSALYLCASSSSSNPATQETQYFGPGTRLLVL.

CDR3 bases: TGTGCCAGCTCACAGCGTCAGGGGGTCTACGAGCAGTACTTC. Amino acids: CASSQRQGVYEQYF. The chain carries TRBV18 and TRBJ2-7; 7 bases are shared with TRBD1. Germline V gene data show CDR1 as KGHSH and CDR2 as LQKENI. The CDR3 covers 14 residues. The V segment lost 4 bases and the J segment 3 bases; nucleotides outside the gene matches: 6.

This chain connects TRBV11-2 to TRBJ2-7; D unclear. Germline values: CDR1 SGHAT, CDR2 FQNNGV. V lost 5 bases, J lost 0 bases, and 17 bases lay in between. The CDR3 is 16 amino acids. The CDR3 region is CASSPRRAASSYEQYF. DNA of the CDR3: TGTGCCAGCAGCCCACGACGAGCAGCGAGCTCCTACGAGCAGTACTTC.

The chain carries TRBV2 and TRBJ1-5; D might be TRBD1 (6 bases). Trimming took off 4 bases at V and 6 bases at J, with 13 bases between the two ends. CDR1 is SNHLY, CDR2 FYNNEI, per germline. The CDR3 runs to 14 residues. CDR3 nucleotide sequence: TGTGCCAGCAGTGGATACAGGGAAAGTCAGCCCCAGCATTTT. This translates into CASSGYRESQPQHF.

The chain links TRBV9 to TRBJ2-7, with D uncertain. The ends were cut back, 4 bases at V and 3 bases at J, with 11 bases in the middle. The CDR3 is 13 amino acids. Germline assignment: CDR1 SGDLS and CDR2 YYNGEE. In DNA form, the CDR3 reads TGTGCCAGCAGCCCTGGGCAGATCTACGAGCAGTACTTC. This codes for CASSPGQIYEQYF.

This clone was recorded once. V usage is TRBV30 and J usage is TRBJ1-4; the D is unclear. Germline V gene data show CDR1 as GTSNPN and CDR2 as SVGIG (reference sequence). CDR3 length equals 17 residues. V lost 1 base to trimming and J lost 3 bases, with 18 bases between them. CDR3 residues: CAWSAYGFGVANEKLFF. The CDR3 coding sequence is TGTGCCTGGAGTGCCTACGGATTTGGAGTCGCTAATGAAAAACTGTTTTTT.

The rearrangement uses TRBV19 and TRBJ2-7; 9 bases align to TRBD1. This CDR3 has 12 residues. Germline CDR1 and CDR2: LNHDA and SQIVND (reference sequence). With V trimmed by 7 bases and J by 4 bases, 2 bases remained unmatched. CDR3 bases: TGTGCCAGTACTGGGACAGGGTACGAGCAGTACTTC. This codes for CASTGTGYEQYF.

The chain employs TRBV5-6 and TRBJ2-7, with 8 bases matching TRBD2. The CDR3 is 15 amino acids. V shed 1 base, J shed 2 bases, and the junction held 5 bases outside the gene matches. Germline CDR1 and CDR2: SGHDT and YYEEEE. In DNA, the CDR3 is TGTGCCAGCAGCTTGAGCGGGAGTATCGCCTACGAGCAGTACTTC. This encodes CASSLSGSIAYEQYF.

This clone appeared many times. CDR3 amino acids: CASSRTAGTSGSLSYEQYF. Written as DNA, the CDR3 is TGTGCCAGCAGTCGTACAGCCGGAACTAGCGGGAGTCTATCCTACGAGCAGTACTTC. The gene calls are TRBV5-5 and TRBJ2-7, with TRBD2 matching 11 bases. Trimming at V came to 5 bases and at J to 1 base, leaving 17 bases not matched to a gene. Per germline, CDR1 SGHKS and CDR2 YYEKEE (reference sequence). The CDR3 is 19 amino acids.

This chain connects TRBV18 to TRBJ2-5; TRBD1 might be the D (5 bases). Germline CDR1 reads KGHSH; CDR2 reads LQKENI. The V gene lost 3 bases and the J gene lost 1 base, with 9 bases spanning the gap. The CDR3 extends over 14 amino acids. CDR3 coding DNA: TGTGCCAGCTCACCGGACATCGTCCAAGAGACCCAGTACTTC. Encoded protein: CASSPDIVQETQYF.

The CDR3 is CASSSEPGQGAGAEAFF. CDR3 nucleotides: TGTGCCAGCAGCTCGGAACCGGGACAGGGGGCGGGAGCTGAAGCTTTCTTT. The genes are TRBV5-5 and TRBJ1-1; 12 nucleotides agree with TRBD1. Germline loops: CDR1 SGHKS, CDR2 YYEKEE (reference sequence). This CDR3 is 17 amino acids long. V lost 3 bases and J lost 6; bases outside the gene matches: 12.

CDR3 amino acids: CASSQGPPGGASYEQYF. CDR3 coding DNA: TGCGCCAGCAGCCAAGGACCTCCCGGGGGAGCCTCCTACGAGCAGTACTTC. The genes are TRBV4-1 and TRBJ2-7; TRBD2 might be the D (6 bases). This CDR3 contains 17 residues. CDR1 is MGHRA, CDR2 YSYEKL, per germline. The V gene lost 1 base and the J gene lost 0 bases, with 16 bases spanning the gap.

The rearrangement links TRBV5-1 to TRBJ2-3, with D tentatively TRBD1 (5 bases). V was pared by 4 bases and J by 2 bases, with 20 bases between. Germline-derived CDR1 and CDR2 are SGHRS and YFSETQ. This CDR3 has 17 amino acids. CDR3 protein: CASSRGYARAFTDTQYF. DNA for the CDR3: TGCGCCAGCAGCCGAGGATACGCCAGGGCCTTCACAGATACGCAGTATTTT.

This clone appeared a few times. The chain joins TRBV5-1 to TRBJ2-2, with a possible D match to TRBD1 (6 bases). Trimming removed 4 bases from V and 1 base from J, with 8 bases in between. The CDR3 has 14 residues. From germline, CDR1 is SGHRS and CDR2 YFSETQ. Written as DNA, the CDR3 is TGCGCCAGCAGCCCGGGACAGAACACCGGGGAGCTGTTTTTT. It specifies CASSPGQNTGELFF.